Shown below are 8 T cell receptor beta chains from a single sample sequenced in a study of Ad26.COV2.S vaccination and SARS-CoV-2 variants. The sample's treatment: 15 to 20 received Ad26.COV2.S at low or high dose, single or two shots; roughly five received placebo; per-sample allocation not given. Collection of the samples took place on day 63 after the first injection of vaccine or placebo. Repertoires were generated with immunoSEQ multiplex PCR, while TCRdb's copy carries only in-frame clones and drops some. The profile shows 360,000 or so clones, around 87% of them singletons. The source was peripheral blood, collected in a trial of Ad26.COV2.S vaccine versus placebo. The receptors stem from a person between 18 and 65 years old who received the Ad26.COV2.S COVID-19 vaccine or a placebo.

This clone was counted ten times or more. The chain has TRBV30 and TRBJ1-5, with D maybe TRBD1 (5 bases). The CDR3 runs 13 residues. V was clipped by 4 bases and J by 11 bases, with 18 bases between them. Germline V lookup: CDR1 GTSNPN, CDR2 SVGIG (reference sequence). CDR3 nucleotide sequence: TGTGCCTGGACCGGCGGGGGGAATTCGGCCCAGCATTTT. This gives the protein CAWTGGGNSAQHF.

This clone was counted a few times. The J gene is TRBJ1-5, the V gene TRBV12-5, with 7 bases identical to TRBD1. The J segment lost 5 bases and the V segment lost 7 bases, leaving 5 bases of the junction unmatched. The CDR3 is 13 amino acids. The germline V gene encodes CDR1 LGHNT and CDR2 FRNRAP. The CDR3 nucleotides read TGTGCTAGTGCCGTAGACAGGGATCAGCCCCAGCATTTT. It translates to CASAVDRDQPQHF. The full variable domain, rest sourced from reference TRBV12-5 and TRBJ1-5, is DARVTQTPRHKVTEMGQEVTMRCQPILGHNTVFWYRQTMMQGLELLAYFRNRAPLDDSGMPKDRFSAEMPDATLATLKIQPSEPRDSAVYFCASAVDRDQPQHFGDGTRLSIL.

The J gene is TRBJ2-7, the V gene TRBV15, with D possibly being TRBD1 (6 bases). Per germline, CDR1 LNHNV and CDR2 YYDKDF (reference sequence). The CDR3 is made up of 16 amino acids. With 0 bases removed from V and 2 bases from J, the gap between germline ends came to 14 bases. The DNA for the CDR3 is TGTGCCACCAGCAGAGATGGGGCAGGGGAGCCCTACGAGCAGTACTTC. Translation gives CATSRDGAGEPYEQYF.

J is TRBJ2-7 and V is TRBV7-2; unclear D gene. Germline lookup yields CDR1 SGHTA and CDR2 FQGNSA. The CDR3 length is 12 residues. Trimming removed 2 bases from V and 4 bases from J, with 6 bases in between. The CDR3, as DNA: TGTGCCAGCAGCTTATTAGGGTACGAGCAGTACTTC. Encoded protein: CASSLLGYEQYF.

V is TRBV12-3 or TRBV12-4 and J is TRBJ2-7; a weak D match, TRBD2 (7 bases). Trimming cost V 6 bases and J 3 bases, with 9 bases left between them. This CDR3 has 12 amino acids. The CDR3 DNA reads TGTGCCAGCAGAGGGGGGGACTACGAGCAGTACTTC. It yields the protein CASRGGDYEQYF.

The chain recombines TRBV25-1 with TRBJ2-5; maybe TRBD1 (5 bases). The CDR3 is made up of 14 amino acids. Trimming removed 0 bases from V and 4 bases from J, with 9 bases in between. Germline V gene data show CDR1 as MGHDK and CDR2 as SYGVNS. CDR3 DNA: TGTGCCAGCAGTGAATATGGGGCAGCAGAGACCCAGTACTTC. Encoded protein: CASSEYGAAETQYF.

The V gene is TRBV14, the J gene TRBJ2-5, with a possible D match to TRBD2 (7 bases). Between the trimmed V and J ends, which lost 1 base and 1 base, there was a span of 10 bases. Germline assignment: CDR1 SGHDN and CDR2 FVKESK. The CDR3 is made up of 15 amino acids. DNA for the CDR3: TGTGCCAGCAGCCAAGGGGGAGGGGGCCAAGAGACCCAGTACTTC. Amino acid sequence: CASSQGGGGQETQYF.

The V gene is TRBV30, the J gene TRBJ1-3, with D maybe TRBD1 (6 bases). Trimming shortened V by 4 bases and J by 4 bases, and 11 bases separated the two germline ends. The CDR3 totals 13 residues. From germline, CDR1 is GTSNPN and CDR2 SVGIG (reference sequence). The CDR3 loop reads CAWNPGAGNTIYF. The CDR3, as DNA: TGTGCCTGGAACCCAGGGGCCGGAAACACCATATATTTT.